This T cell receptor beta chain emerged from a study of blood T cell repertoires in COVID-19. The CDR3 consists of 20 residues. The V gene's germline CDR1 is SGDLS and CDR2 YYNGEE. J lost 5 bases, V lost 3 bases, and 24 bases had no gene match. TCRdb's table, derived via immunoSEQ multiplex PCR, lists solely in-frame clones and lacks some. The sample contains about 370,000 clones, more than 80% of which appear only once. Sequencing was done on a sample of peripheral blood. The TCR originated in a woman aged 30 to 39 with COVID-19, enrolled during active disease. The V and J genes are TRBV9 and TRBJ2-3; TRBD2 matches at 7 bases. The CDR3 DNA follows: TGTGCCAGCAGCGCTCCAGCGGATAGCGTTGGGGGAGGGCCGGGAGATACGCAGTATTTT. This translates into CASSAPADSVGGGPGDTQYF.